This T cell receptor beta chain was sequenced during a study of cytomegalovirus exposure and HLA in healthy donors. Study background: The approximately 100 million unique TCR beta sequences, from roughly 170 million T cells, were found by an earlier analysis. Study-level points and caveats: Presence/absence analyses treated sequencing depth as roughly uniform across donors.

CDR3 length equals 12 residues. V was clipped by 5 bases and J by 7 bases, with 12 bases between them. Per germline, CDR1 SGHDT and CDR2 YYEEEE. In regard to this clone: Its antigen is not known.

The primer mix had 60 Vbeta and 13 Jbeta primers. Libraries were prepared by immunoSEQ multiplex PCR; TCRdb keeps only in-frame clonotypes and omits some of them. The sample records 75,000 to 80,000 clones, under 80% being singletons. The sequence came from a middle-aged man in good health and CMV-seronegative. This sequence joins TRBV5-6 and TRBJ1-2; D not resolved. The sample comprised PBMCs. The DNA of the CDR3 is TGTGCCAGCAGTGCGGCATCATTTGGCTACACCTTC. It codes for CASSAASFGYTF.